What follows are 11 T cell receptor beta chains derived from one specimen sequenced in a study of blood T cell repertoires in COVID-19. The assay was immunoSEQ multiplex PCR, and TCRdb's table has in-frame clones only and misses some. The sample holds under 150,000 clones, around nine tenths seen once. The sequenced sample consisted of PBMCs or T cells enriched from blood (not recorded which). Every receptor here comes from a woman aged 30 to 39 with acute COVID-19.

The V call is TRBV5-1, the J call TRBJ2-5; 8 nucleotides agree with TRBD1. CDR3 length equals 14 residues. Trimming at V came to 3 bases and at J to 1 base, leaving 2 bases not matched to a gene. Germline V lookup: CDR1 SGHRS, CDR2 YFSETQ. This CDR3 is CASSWGTGQETQYF. The CDR3 DNA is TGCGCCAGCAGCTGGGGGACAGGCCAAGAGACCCAGTACTTC.

V usage is TRBV3-1 (or the pseudogene TRBV3-2) and J usage is TRBJ1-6; perhaps TRBD1 as D (6 bases). CDR1 and CDR2 from the germline V gene are LGHDT and YNNKEL (reference sequence). The CDR3 totals 13 residues. Trimming cost V 4 bases and J 10 bases, with 11 bases left between them. The CDR3 sequence is CASSPPGESPLHF. DNA for the CDR3: TGTGCCAGCAGCCCCCCAGGGGAGTCACCCCTCCACTTT.

This clone was observed a few times. The J gene is TRBJ1-2, the V gene TRBV30, with 8 bases aligning to TRBD1. The CDR3 sequence is 14 residues long. Trimming took 2 bases from V and 4 from J; bases not matched to a gene: 6. Germline loops: CDR1 GTSNPN, CDR2 SVGIG (reference sequence). CDR3 bases: TGTGCCTGGAGTCCCACAGGGGGATTCTATGGCTACACCTTC. Translated: CAWSPTGGFYGYTF.

The chain employs TRBV28 and TRBJ1-2, with 12 nucleotides matching TRBD1. After removal of 3 bases from V and 1 base from J, the junction contained 9 bases not matched to a gene. The CDR3 is made up of 18 amino acids. Germline V lookup: CDR1 MDHEN, CDR2 SYDVKM. CDR3 sequence (DNA): TGTGCCAGCAGTTTTTACAGGGACAGGGGGCCCATTAACTATGGCTACACCTTC. Protein product: CASSFYRDRGPINYGYTF.

The J gene is TRBJ1-5, the V gene TRBV2; 7 positions agree with TRBD1. J was trimmed by 4 bases and V by 2 bases; bases with no gene match: 5. The CDR3 is 15 residues long. Germline V CDR1 and CDR2: SNHLY, FYNNEI. The CDR3 nucleotides read TGTGCCAGCAGTGAAATGGGACAGAAGAATCAGCCCCAGCATTTT. Translating it yields CASSEMGQKNQPQHF.

The V call is TRBV5-4, the J call TRBJ1-4; 10 nucleotides agree with TRBD1. The germline gives CDR1 SGHNT, CDR2 YYREEE (reference sequence). V lost 4 bases to trimming and J lost 7 bases; unmatched junction nucleotides: 4. The CDR3 spans 14 residues. The CDR3 protein is CASSPTGGSEKLFF. CDR3 nucleotide sequence: TGTGCCAGCAGCCCGACAGGGGGCAGTGAAAAACTGTTTTTT. Drawing the rest from reference TRBV5-4 and TRBJ1-4, the complete variable domain is ETGVTQSPTHLIKTRGQQVTLRCSSQSGHNTVSWYQQALGQGPQFIFQYYREEENGRGNFPPRFSGLQFPNYSSELNVNALELDDSALYLCASSPTGGSEKLFFGSGTQLSVL.

The chain links TRBV27 to TRBJ2-2; possible D gene TRBD2, 7 bases. This CDR3 is built from 14 residues. Trimming stripped 8 bases from V and 6 bases from J, with 16 bases between. Germline loops: CDR1 MNHEY, CDR2 SMNVEV (reference sequence). For the CDR3, the DNA is TGTGCCAGCGCTTCGGGGGGCGCGGCCGGGGAGCTGTTTTTT. This gives the protein CASASGGAAGELFF.

The chain carries TRBV2 and TRBJ2-1; perhaps TRBD2 as D (6 bases). V was trimmed by 4 bases and J by 9 bases, leaving 13 bases between them. The CDR3 spans 13 residues. Germline values: CDR1 SNHLY, CDR2 FYNNEI. CDR3 protein: CASSGDLSIEQFF. CDR3 sequence (DNA): TGTGCCAGCAGTGGGGACTTAAGTATTGAGCAGTTCTTC.

The chain joins TRBV7-2 to TRBJ2-5; D is possibly TRBD1 (5 bases). The CDR3 runs 14 residues. V was shortened by 4 bases and J by 5 bases, with 14 bases between the two germline ends. Germline CDR1 reads SGHTA; CDR2 reads FQGNSA. The CDR3 region has the DNA TGTGCCAGCAGCTCCCGATTAGGGGTGGAGACCCAGTACTTC. This gives the protein CASSSRLGVETQYF.

The genes are TRBV9 and TRBJ1-6, with D unresolved. V gave up 1 base and J gave up 6 bases, with 5 bases separating them. Germline values: CDR1 SGDLS, CDR2 YYNGEE. The CDR3 totals 13 residues. CDR3 sequence (DNA): TGTGCCAGCAGCGTACTCGGTAATTCACCCCTCCACTTT. It is translated as CASSVLGNSPLHF.

J is TRBJ2-7 and V is TRBV4-3, with D maybe TRBD2 (5 bases). V was pared by 0 bases and J by 4 bases, with 16 bases between. Per germline, CDR1 LGHNA and CDR2 YSLEER. The CDR3 length is 16 residues. This chain's CDR3 is CASSQELVFLTYEQYF. DNA of the CDR3: TGCGCCAGCAGCCAAGAACTAGTCTTCTTGACTTACGAGCAGTACTTC.